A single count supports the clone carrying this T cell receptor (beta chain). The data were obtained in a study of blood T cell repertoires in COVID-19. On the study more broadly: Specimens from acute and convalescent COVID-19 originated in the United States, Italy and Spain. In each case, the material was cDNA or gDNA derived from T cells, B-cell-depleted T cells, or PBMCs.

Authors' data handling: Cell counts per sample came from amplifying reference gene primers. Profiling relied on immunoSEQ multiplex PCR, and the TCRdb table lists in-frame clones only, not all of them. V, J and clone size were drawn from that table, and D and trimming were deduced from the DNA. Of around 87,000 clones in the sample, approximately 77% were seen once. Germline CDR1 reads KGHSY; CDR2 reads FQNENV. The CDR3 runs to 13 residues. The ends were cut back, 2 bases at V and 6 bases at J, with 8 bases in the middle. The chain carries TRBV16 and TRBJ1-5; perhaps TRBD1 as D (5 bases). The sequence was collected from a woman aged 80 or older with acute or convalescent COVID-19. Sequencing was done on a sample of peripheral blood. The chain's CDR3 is CASSQQGSQPQHF. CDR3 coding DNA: TGTGCCAGCAGCCAACAGGGATCTCAGCCCCAGCATTTT.